This T cell receptor beta chain was obtained from a study. Amplification of TRBV12-4/TRBJ1-2 clonotypes used adaptor-ligated barcode primers. A single record per CDR3 protein comes from TCRdb applying MiXCR to the multiplex PCR reads. The top ten clones hold over 8.5% of a sample with under 1,500 distinct CDR3 sequences, around a third of them seen once. Sequenced: memory CD4+ T cells sorted from blood. Specified subset: memory CD4+ T cells, CD4+CD45RO+CD25-. All receptors derive from a female donor with breast cancer.

The chain recombines TRBV12-3 or TRBV12-4 with TRBJ1-2, with D possibly matching TRBD1 (6 bases). CDR3 length: 12 residues. V was trimmed by 6 bases and J by 3 bases, leaving 8 bases between them. CDR3 loop: CASSGTHYGYTF. CDR3 DNA: TGTGCCAGCAGCGGGACACACTATGGCTACACCTTC.